This T cell receptor (beta chain) was identified in a study of neoadjuvant anti-PD-1 for oral cavity cancer. Study results and limitations: Higher pretreatment blood Treg/Th17 ratios correlated with higher pretreatment blood and lower post-treatment tumor TCRbeta clonality. TCR analyses covered only three patients per response group.

Time point here: after neoadjuvant nivolumab, at surgical resection. Patients had newly diagnosed, untreated stage II-IVA oral cavity squamous cell carcinoma. No culture or expansion preceded analysis of these blood cells. TCRdb keeps only in-frame clones here, not all; method: immunoSEQ multiplex PCR. The table lists some 9,800 clones, about 67% of them singletons. Concerning this clone: Its antigen is not identified.

V was clipped by 3 bases and J by 5 bases; unmatched bases: 2. The CDR3 covers 14 residues. Germline CDR1 SEHNR, CDR2 FQNEAQ (reference sequence). The sample in question was PBMCs, obtained after nivolumab (anti-PD-1) treatment. The rearrangement uses TRBV7-9 and TRBJ1-4, with TRBD1 matching 8 bases. The source is a person aged 35-79 years with oral cavity squamous cell carcinoma. The CDR3 region has the DNA TGTGCCAGCAGCTTTACAGGGGGGAATGAAAAACTGTTTTTT. The encoded protein is CASSFTGGNEKLFF.